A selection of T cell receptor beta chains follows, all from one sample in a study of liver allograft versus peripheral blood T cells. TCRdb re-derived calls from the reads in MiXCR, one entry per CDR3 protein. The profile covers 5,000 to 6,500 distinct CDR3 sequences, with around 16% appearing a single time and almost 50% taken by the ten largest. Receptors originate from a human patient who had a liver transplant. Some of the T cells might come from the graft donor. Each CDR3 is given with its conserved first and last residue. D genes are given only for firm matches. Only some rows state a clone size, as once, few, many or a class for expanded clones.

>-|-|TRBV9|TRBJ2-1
CASSVEAGANEQFF
TGTGCCAGCAGCGTAGAGGCCGGGGCCAATGAGCAGTTCTTC
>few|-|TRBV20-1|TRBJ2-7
CSALPGAAVSYEQYF
TGCAGTGCCCTTCCTGGGGCTGCCGTGTCCTACGAGCAGTACTTC
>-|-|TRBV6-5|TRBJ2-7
CASSYFGEGLSYEQYF
TGTGCCAGCAGTTACTTTGGCGAAGGCCTTTCCTACGAGCAGTACTTC
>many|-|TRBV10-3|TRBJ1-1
CAISDPALEAEAFF
TGTGCCATCAGTGACCCTGCCTTGGAGGCTGAAGCTTTCTTT
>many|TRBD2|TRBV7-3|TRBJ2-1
CASSLTGAGVSDEQFF
TGTGCCAGCAGCTTAACGGGAGCGGGAGTAAGTGATGAGCAGTTCTTC
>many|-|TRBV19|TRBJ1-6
CASSTSLNSPLHF
TGTGCCAGTAGCACCTCCTTAAATTCACCCCTCCACTTT
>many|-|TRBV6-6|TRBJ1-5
CASSYSGQGGHSNQPQHF
TGTGCCAGCAGTTACTCCGGGCAGGGTGGGCATAGCAATCAGCCCCAGCATTTT
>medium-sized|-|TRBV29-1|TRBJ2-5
CSVEETGQETQYF
TGCAGCGTTGAGGAGACAGGCCAAGAGACCCAGTACTTC
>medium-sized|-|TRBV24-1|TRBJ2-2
CATSDPTWNTGELFF
TGTGCCACCAGTGATCCTACCTGGAACACCGGGGAGCTGTTTTTT
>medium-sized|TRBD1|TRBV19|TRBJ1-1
CASTPTGSTEAFF
TGTGCCAGTACCCCGACAGGGTCCACTGAAGCTTTCTTT
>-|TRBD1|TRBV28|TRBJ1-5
CASSLTGANQPQHF
TGTGCCAGCAGTTTAACAGGGGCCAATCAGCCCCAGCATTTT
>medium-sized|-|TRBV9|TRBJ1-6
CASSGEGRGSPLHF
TGTGCCAGCAGCGGGGAGGGCAGGGGTTCACCCCTCCACTTT
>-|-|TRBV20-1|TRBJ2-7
CSANLGVYEQYF
TGCAGTGCCAATCTGGGGGTATACGAGCAGTACTTC
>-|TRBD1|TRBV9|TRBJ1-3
CASSVTGTAQGNTIYF
TGTGCCAGCAGCGTTACGGGGACAGCCCAAGGAAACACCATATATTTT
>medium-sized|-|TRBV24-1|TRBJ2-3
CATSTRGAYADTQYF
TGTGCCACCAGCACAAGAGGGGCCTACGCAGATACGCAGTATTTT
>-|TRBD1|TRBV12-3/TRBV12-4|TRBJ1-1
CASSHSSGTGAEAFF
TGTGCCAGCAGTCACTCGTCTGGGACAGGAGCTGAAGCTTTCTTT
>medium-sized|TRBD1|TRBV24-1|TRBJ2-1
CATSDPAGTGNNEQFF
TGTGCCACCAGTGATCCTGCCGGGACAGGGAACAATGAGCAGTTCTTC
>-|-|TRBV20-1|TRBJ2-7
CSAKGGEEREQYF
TGCAGTGCTAAAGGGGGAGAAGAGAGAGAGCAGTACTTC
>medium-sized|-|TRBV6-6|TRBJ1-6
CASSYSLGHGENSPLHF
TGTGCCAGCAGTTACTCGCTGGGACACGGAGAAAATTCACCCCTCCACTTT
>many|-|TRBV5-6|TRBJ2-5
CASSFSGRGPETQYF
TGTGCCAGCAGCTTTTCAGGCAGAGGGCCGGAGACCCAGTACTTC
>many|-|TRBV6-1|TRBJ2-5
CATRQRKETQYF
TGTGCCACCCGACAGAGGAAAGAGACCCAGTACTTC
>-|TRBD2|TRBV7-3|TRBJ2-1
CASSSQTGTSGFNEQFF
TGTGCCAGCAGCTCGCAGACCGGGACTAGCGGGTTTAATGAGCAGTTCTTC
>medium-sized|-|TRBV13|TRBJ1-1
CASSSTTEMNTEAFF
TGTGCCAGCAGCTCCACTACAGAGATGAACACTGAAGCTTTCTTT
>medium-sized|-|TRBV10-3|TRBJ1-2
CAISESSGDGYTF
TGTGCCATCAGTGAGTCGTCAGGCGATGGCTACACCTTC
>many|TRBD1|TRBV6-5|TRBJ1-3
CASSYSEGASSGNTIYF
TGTGCCAGCAGTTACAGCGAGGGGGCTAGCTCTGGAAACACCATATATTTT
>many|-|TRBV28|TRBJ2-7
CASSLYPLPAYEQYF
TGTGCCAGCAGTTTATACCCCCTCCCAGCCTACGAGCAGTACTTC
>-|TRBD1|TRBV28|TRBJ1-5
CASSQMDRVGNQPQHF
TGTGCCAGCAGTCAGATGGACAGGGTGGGCAATCAGCCCCAGCATTTT
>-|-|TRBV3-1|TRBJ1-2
CASSQDLTNYGYTF
TGTGCCAGCAGCCAAGACCTGACGAACTATGGCTACACCTTC
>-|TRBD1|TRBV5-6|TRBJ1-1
CASSEQGENPNTEAFF
TGTGCCAGCAGCGAACAGGGGGAAAACCCGAACACTGAAGCTTTCTTT
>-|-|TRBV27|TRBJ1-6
CASSFLTAPSLHF
TGTGCCAGCAGTTTTTTGACAGCACCTTCCCTCCACTTT
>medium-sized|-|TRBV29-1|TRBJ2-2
CSVAGDAGELFF
TGCAGCGTAGCAGGGGATGCCGGGGAGCTGTTTTTT
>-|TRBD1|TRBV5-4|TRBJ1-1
CASSSSGTGITEAFF
TGTGCCAGCAGCTCATCCGGGACAGGGATCACTGAAGCTTTCTTT
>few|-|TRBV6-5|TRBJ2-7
CASSPLGQGSSYEQYF
TGTGCCAGCAGCCCATTGGGGCAGGGGAGCTCCTACGAGCAGTACTTC
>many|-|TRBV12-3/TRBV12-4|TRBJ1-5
CASSPVREAGVGQPQHF
TGTGCCAGCAGTCCCGTCAGGGAAGCGGGGGTCGGGCAGCCCCAGCATTTT
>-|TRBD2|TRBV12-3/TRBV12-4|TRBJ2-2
CASSSHSGGGTGELFF
TGTGCCAGCAGTTCGCATAGCGGGGGGGGCACCGGGGAGCTGTTTTTT
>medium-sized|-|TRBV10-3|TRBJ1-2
CAISELRDTPHGLGYGYTF
TGTGCCATCAGTGAGCTTCGGGACACCCCCCACGGTCTTGGCTATGGCTACACCTTC
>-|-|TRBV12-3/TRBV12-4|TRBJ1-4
CASSFGGDEKLFF
TGTGCCAGCAGTTTCGGAGGGGATGAAAAACTGTTTTTT
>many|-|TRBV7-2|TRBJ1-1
CASSLGHTGWYTEAFF
TGTGCCAGCAGCTTAGGCCATACAGGGTGGTACACTGAAGCTTTCTTT
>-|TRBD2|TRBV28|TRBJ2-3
CASSLLREYTDTQYF
TGTGCCAGCAGTTTATTGCGGGAGTACACAGATACGCAGTATTTT
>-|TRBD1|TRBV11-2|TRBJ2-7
CASSGWTGLNEQYF
TGTGCCAGCAGCGGATGGACAGGGCTCAACGAGCAGTACTTC
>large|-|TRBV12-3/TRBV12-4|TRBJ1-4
CASSPELGPGNEKLFF
TGTGCCAGCAGTCCGGAACTGGGGCCGGGGAATGAAAAACTGTTTTTT
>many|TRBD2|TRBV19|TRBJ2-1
CASSIGTSGGASYNEQFF
TGTGCCAGTAGTATCGGGACTAGCGGGGGGGCCAGCTACAATGAGCAGTTCTTC
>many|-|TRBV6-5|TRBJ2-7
CASSLGQNPTEQYF
TGTGCCAGCAGTCTCGGACAGAACCCTACGGAGCAGTACTTC
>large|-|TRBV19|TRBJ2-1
CASSIGHYNEQFF
TGTGCCAGTAGTATAGGACACTACAATGAGCAGTTCTTC
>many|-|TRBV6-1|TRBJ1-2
CASSVYYGYTF
TGTGCCAGCAGTGTCTACTATGGCTACACCTTC
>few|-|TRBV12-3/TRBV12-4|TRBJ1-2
CASSFAGSGGYTF
TGTGCCAGCAGTTTCGCGGGGTCTGGGGGCTACACCTTC
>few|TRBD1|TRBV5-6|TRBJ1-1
CASSEGQGGHTEAFF
TGTGCCAGCAGCGAGGGACAGGGGGGACACACTGAAGCTTTCTTT
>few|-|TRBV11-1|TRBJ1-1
CASSFGTTVEAFF
TGTGCCAGCAGCTTCGGTACAACGGTTGAAGCTTTCTTT
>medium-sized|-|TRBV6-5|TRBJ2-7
CASSYEGGIQQYF
TGTGCCAGCAGTTACGAGGGTGGGATCCAGCAGTACTTC
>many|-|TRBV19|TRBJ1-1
CASRDLARGDGTEAFF
TGTGCCAGTAGAGATTTGGCTCGGGGGGACGGGACTGAAGCTTTCTTT
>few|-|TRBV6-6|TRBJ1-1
CASSSPGPEAFF
TGTGCCAGCAGTTCCCCCGGGCCCGAAGCTTTCTTT
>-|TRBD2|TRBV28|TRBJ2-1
CASSLPISGMGVNEQFF
TGTGCCAGCAGTTTACCTATTAGCGGGATGGGGGTAAATGAGCAGTTCTTC
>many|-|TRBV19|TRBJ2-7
CASSPGHLYEQYF
TGTGCCAGTAGTCCGGGACACCTCTACGAGCAGTACTTC